One T cell receptor beta chain is described in this entry. No cognate antigen has been identified for it. Base-call qualities are not available, and no considerably larger clone is one nucleotide away. The data are from a study of blood T cell repertoires in COVID-19 (dated by TCRdb to 2020 to 2022). Notes on the research overall: Samples from collaborators originated in the United States, Italy and Spain and spanned both the acute and convalescent phases of COVID-19. The prospective study material was composed of cDNA or gDNA derived from T cells, B-cell-depleted T cells, or PBMCs. Deeply sampled blood TCRbeta repertoires from subjects exposed to, actively infected with, or recovered from COVID-19 were included in the dataset. The repertoires were made available in a free public database intended to serve as a resource for research on the immune response to SARS-CoV-2. The samples were drawn from the first 160 participants of the ongoing ImmuneRACE study and from over 950 subjects provided by 6 global collaborators. A de-identified subject ID, COVID-19 status, age in years and sex were almost always included in the sample metadata. HLA class I and class II types, where available, came from metadata supplied by the sample provider rather than from assay-based typing.

General conclusions and limits of the study: How much clinical and demographic metadata was included differed by source and by participant, and the metadata was provided uncurated.

TCRbeta CDR3 regions were amplified from genomic DNA using the immunoSEQ Assay, a bias-controlled multiplex PCR. Per the authors' processing: Within the assay, amplification of reference gene primers was used to estimate how many nucleated cells each sample contained. To quantify the absolute abundance of each unique TCRbeta CDR3 rearrangement, sequence reads were collapsed and filtered. For each sample, productive Simpson clonality was calculated by taking the square root of Simpson's diversity index across productive rearrangements. TCRdb re-hosts the immuneACCESS table, in-frame sequences only. Its copies lack some clones; in the studies checked, an unresolved V gene accounts for under half of them, and the cause for the rest is not known. D and trimming were read from the DNA, whereas the V and J calls and clone size are those reported in that table. The sample table holds approximately 170,000 clones, of which approximately 87% were seen once. About a tenth of the sample belongs to the ten largest clones.

The junction carries 11 bases between V and J, which are trimmed by 5 bases and 0 bases respectively. In the germline V gene (reference sequence), CDR1 corresponds to SEHNR and CDR2 to FQNEAQ. The CDR3 goes from the cysteine to the phenylalanine over 14 residues. CDR3 DNA is the only sequence kept; it has 42 bases, read in frame from the first base. One collaborating source in Seattle enrolled patients while the patients were actively infected and followed the patients over time throughout the course of disease. The collaborating institutions used their own protocols to collect whole blood in K2EDTA tubes. For TCRbeta analysis, collaborator samples were shipped as frozen whole blood, as isolated PBMCs, or as DNA extracted from either sample type.

This sequence originates from an older woman with COVID-19, enrolled during active disease. Sequenced sample: peripheral blood. This receptor chain uses TRBV7-9 and TRBJ2-7; TRBD1 is possibly the D segment (5 matching bases). DNA sequence: TGTGCCAGCAGCCCCACAGGTGACTCCTACGAGCAGTACTTC. This translates into CASSPTGDSYEQYF.